Listed here is a single TCR beta chain. What it recognizes is unknown. The data were taken from a study of vaccination effects on CD4 cells after COVID-19. The CDR3 runs to 12 residues. Trimming removed 6 bases at V and 6 bases at J, with 12 bases between. Prior to sequencing, the ViraFEST assay stimulated PBMC with viral peptide pools, which expanded the antigen-specific CD4+ T cells. A 10-day culture period preceded the isolation of CD4+ T cells. Vaccine recipients lacked prior SARS-CoV-2 infection and had negative nucleocapsid antibodies. The researchers cultured 1.5 million to 2.5 million PBMC per well with 7.5 to 10 IU/ml IL-2 and roughly 9.1 ug/ml peptides. Half-medium replacement with IL-2 medium occurred on days 3 and 7. Study results and limitations: Cross-reactivity toward common cold coronaviruses was confined to only 1 of 255 vaccine-induced clones in healthy vaccinees. Clones of infection and vaccine origin contracted markedly late after vaccination.

Data came from immunoSEQ multiplex PCR; TCRdb stores just in-frame clones and leaves some out. The table has about 24,000 clones, about 70% seen once; the top ten hold 9% to 12%. Sequencing was performed on CD4+ T cells from PBMCs cultured with HCoV-NL63 spike peptides, taken before COVID-19 vaccination. The V call is TRBV12-3 or TRBV12-4, the J call TRBJ2-7; D gene unclear. This TCR was recovered from a human donor who received a COVID-19 vaccine. In DNA, the CDR3 is TGTGCCAGCAGCCTTCTCGTCCGCGAGCAGTACTTC. Amino acid sequence: CASSLLVREQYF.